Below, 5 T cell receptor beta chains from the same sample are listed, as sequenced in a study of control samples from healthy donors and cancer patients. The table came from immunoSEQ multiplex PCR; TCRdb's copy has only in-frame clones and leaves some out. The table includes approximately 60,000 clones, less than 95% detected once. Sequenced input: PBMCs. The receptors stem from a woman aged 45-59 years with colorectal cancer.

The V call is TRBV28, the J call TRBJ2-4; D gene ambiguous. CDR3 length equals 11 residues. The V gene lost 5 bases and the J gene lost 8 bases, with 7 bases spanning the gap. Germline CDR1 reads MDHEN; CDR2 reads SYDVKM. The CDR3 protein is CASSPGYIQYF. The CDR3 DNA sequence: TGTGCCAGCAGTCCAGGATACATTCAGTACTTC.

V gene TRBV5-1 combines with J gene TRBJ2-7; TRBD1 aligns across 9 bases. Trimming took 4 bases from V and 7 from J; bases not matched to a gene: 12. Looked up from germline, CDR1 is SGHRS and CDR2 is YFSETQ. The CDR3 is 15 amino acids. CDR3 sequence (DNA): TGCGCCAGCAGCCCCGAAGGGACAGGGTCTCAAGAGCAGTACTTC. It codes for CASSPEGTGSQEQYF.

The V and J genes are TRBV15 and TRBJ2-7; 8 bases fit TRBD1. CDR1 and CDR2 from the germline V gene are LNHNV and YYDKDF (reference sequence). Germline trimming cut 4 bases from V and 3 bases from J; bases unmatched to any gene: 8. CDR3 length: 15 amino acids. CDR3 in amino acids: CATSTRQGIDYEQYF. CDR3 sequence (DNA): TGTGCCACCAGCACTAGACAGGGGATAGACTACGAGCAGTACTTC.

The rearrangement links TRBV9 to TRBJ1-2; D is unresolved. Germline values: CDR1 SGDLS, CDR2 YYNGEE. The CDR3 runs 14 residues. Trimming stripped 3 bases from V and 4 bases from J, with 13 bases between. As DNA, the CDR3 is TGTGCCAGCAGCGGCTTAGGACGGTCCTATGGCTACACCTTC. It specifies CASSGLGRSYGYTF.

This clone was recorded once. Written as DNA, the CDR3 is TGCAGTGCTAGACCTGAGGGCGAAGCTTTCTTT. It specifies CSARPEGEAFF. The chain recombines TRBV20-1 with TRBJ1-1; D not resolved. Germline CDR1 is DFQATT and CDR2 is SNEGSKA (reference sequence). The V gene lost 2 bases and the J gene lost 8 bases, with 9 bases spanning the gap. CDR3 size: 11 residues.